The clone carrying this T cell receptor beta chain counts as medium-sized. The source of the sample is a study of PD-L1 blockade in urothelial cancer. Clones were sequenced by immunoSEQ multiplex PCR, and TCRdb holds only the in-frame ones, with some missing. Of about 1,700 clones in the sample, around 30% were seen once. The sequence was obtained from a man in his fifties or sixties with urothelial cancer. The starting material was tumor tissue, obtained before atezolizumab (anti-PD-L1) treatment.

The CDR3 sequence: CASSSGGQPYNEQFF. The CDR3 DNA reads TGTGCCAGCAGCTCGGGGGGGCAGCCCTACAATGAGCAGTTCTTC. The rearrangement uses TRBV11-3 and TRBJ2-1; 8 nucleotides align to TRBD2. CDR3 size: 15 residues. Germline V gene sequence: CDR1 SGHNT, CDR2 YENEEA. The V and J ends lost 4 bases and 2 bases, in that order; junction bases with no gene match: 4.